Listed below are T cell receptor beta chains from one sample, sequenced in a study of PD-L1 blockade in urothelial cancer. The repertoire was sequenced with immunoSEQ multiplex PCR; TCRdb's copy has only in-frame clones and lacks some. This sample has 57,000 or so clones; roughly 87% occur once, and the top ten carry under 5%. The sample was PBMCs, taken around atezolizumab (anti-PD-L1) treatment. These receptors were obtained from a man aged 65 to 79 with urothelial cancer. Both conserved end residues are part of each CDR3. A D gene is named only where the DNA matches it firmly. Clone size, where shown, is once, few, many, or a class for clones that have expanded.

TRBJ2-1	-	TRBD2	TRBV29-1	TGCAGCGTTTCAGGTCCGGGGGGGAACCCCTACAATGAGCAGTTCTTC	CSVSGPGGNPYNEQFF
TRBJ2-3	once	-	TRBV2	TGTGCCAGCAGTGGAGTTAGCAGAATCACAGATACGCAGTATTTT	CASSGVSRITDTQYF
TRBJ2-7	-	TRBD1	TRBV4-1	TGCGCCAGCAGCACCGGGACAGGCCTCTCCTACGAGCAGTACTTC	CASSTGTGLSYEQYF
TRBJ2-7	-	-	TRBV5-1	TGCGCCAGCAGCCCAGGGGACCGGTCCTACGAGCAGTACTTC	CASSPGDRSYEQYF
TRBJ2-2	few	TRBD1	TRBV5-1	TGCGCCAGCAGTCAGACAGGGGGCCAGACCGGGGAGCTGTTTTTT	CASSQTGGQTGELFF
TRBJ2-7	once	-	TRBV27	TGTGCCAGCAGTTTAAGGGGGGGCCCCTACGAGCAGTACTTC	CASSLRGGPYEQYF
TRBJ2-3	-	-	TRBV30	TGTGCCAGGGCCCCGAGAGGGTTGGATACGCAGTATTTT	CARAPRGLDTQYF
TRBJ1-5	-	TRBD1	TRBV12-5	TGTGCTAGTGGTTTGGGGGAACAGGGGACAAATCAGCCCCAGCATTTT	CASGLGEQGTNQPQHF
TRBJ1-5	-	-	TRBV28	TGTGCCAGCAGGGTTCTCCCGGCACAGGGAATTCGGAACAATCAGCCCCAGCATTTT	CASRVLPAQGIRNNQPQHF
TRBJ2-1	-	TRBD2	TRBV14	TGTGCCAGCAGCCCAGAGGGACTAGCGGGAGGGTCAGAGCAGTTCTTC	CASSPEGLAGGSEQFF